This T cell receptor beta chain came from a study of blood T cell repertoires in COVID-19. Overall study context: Samples taken during acute and convalescent COVID-19 were collected in the United States, Italy and Spain. PBMCs, B-cell-depleted T cells, or T cells provided the cDNA or gDNA that made up the material.

The protocol was immunoSEQ multiplex PCR, while the TCRdb copy is restricted to in-frame clones and leaves out a portion. The table shows roughly 300,000 clones, with 75% to 95% occurring only once. Participants' own reports of clinical history determined their cohort assignment. Trimming cost V 6 bases and J 2 bases; bases outside gene matches: 3. The CDR3 covers 13 residues. In germline, CDR1 is MDHEN, CDR2 SYDVKM. The table lists this clone with a count of one. The gene calls are TRBV28 and TRBJ2-7; 8 positions match TRBD1. The receptor comes from a woman in her twenties or thirties who had recovered from COVID-19. Sequences were obtained from PBMCs or T cells enriched from blood (not recorded which). CDR3 coding DNA: TGTGCCAGCAGCCGGGACAGGCCCTACGAGCAGTACTTC. Amino acids: CASSRDRPYEQYF.